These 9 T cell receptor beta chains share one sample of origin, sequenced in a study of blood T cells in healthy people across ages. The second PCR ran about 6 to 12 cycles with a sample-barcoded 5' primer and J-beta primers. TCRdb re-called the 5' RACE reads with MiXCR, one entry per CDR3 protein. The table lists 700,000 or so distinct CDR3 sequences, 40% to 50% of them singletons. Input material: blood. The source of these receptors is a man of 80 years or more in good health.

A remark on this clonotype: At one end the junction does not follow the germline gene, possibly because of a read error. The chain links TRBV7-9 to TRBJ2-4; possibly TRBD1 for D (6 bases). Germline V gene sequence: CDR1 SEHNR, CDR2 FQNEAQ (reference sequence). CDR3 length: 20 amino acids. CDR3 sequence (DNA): TGTGCCAGCAGCTTAGCGCAGGGGATGATGAATTACGACGCCAAAAACGTTCAGTACTTC. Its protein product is CASSLAQGMMNYDAKNVQYF.

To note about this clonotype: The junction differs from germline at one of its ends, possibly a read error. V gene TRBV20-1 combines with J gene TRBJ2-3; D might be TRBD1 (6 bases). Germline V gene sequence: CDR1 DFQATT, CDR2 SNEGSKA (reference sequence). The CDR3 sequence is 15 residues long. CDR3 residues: CGARAQGRPPDTQYF. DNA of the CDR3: TGCGGTGCTAGAGCCCAGGGGCGGCCACCAGATACGCAGTATTTT.

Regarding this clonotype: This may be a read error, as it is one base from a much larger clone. DNA of the CDR3: TGCAGCGTTGTCCGGACTAGCGGCGATGAGCAGTACTTC. Protein sequence: CSVVRTSGDEQYF. The chain employs TRBV29-1 and TRBJ2-5; 10 nucleotides align to TRBD2. Germline CDR1 is SQVTM and CDR2 is ANQGSEA. Germline trimming cut 4 bases from V and 11 bases from J; bases unmatched to any gene: 10. This CDR3 has 13 amino acids.

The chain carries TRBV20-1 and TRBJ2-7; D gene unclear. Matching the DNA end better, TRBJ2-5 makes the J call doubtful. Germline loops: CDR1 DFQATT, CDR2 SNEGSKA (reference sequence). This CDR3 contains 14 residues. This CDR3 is CSARSISNQETQYF. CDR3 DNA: TGCAGTGCTAGAAGCATCTCGAATCAAGAGACCCAGTACTTC.

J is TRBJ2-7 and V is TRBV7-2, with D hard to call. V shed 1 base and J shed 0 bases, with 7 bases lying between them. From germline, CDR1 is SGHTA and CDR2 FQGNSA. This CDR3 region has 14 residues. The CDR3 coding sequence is TGTGCCAGCAGCTTAGAGAAAAGCTCCTACGAGCAGTACTTC. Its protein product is CASSLEKSSYEQYF.

CDR3 sequence: CSARQAINQPQHF. The DNA of the CDR3 is TGCAGTGCTAGACAGGCAATTAATCAGCCCCAGCATTTT. The V gene is TRBV20-1, the J gene TRBJ1-5; D remains ambiguous. The germline gives CDR1 DFQATT, CDR2 SNEGSKA (reference sequence). This CDR3 region has 13 residues. Trimming stripped 2 bases from V and 4 bases from J, with 9 bases between.

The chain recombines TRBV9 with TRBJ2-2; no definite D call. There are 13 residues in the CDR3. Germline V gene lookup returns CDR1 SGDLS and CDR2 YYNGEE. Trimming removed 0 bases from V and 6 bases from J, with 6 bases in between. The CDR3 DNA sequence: TGTGCCAGCAGCGTAGTTCTGGCCGGGGAGCTGTTTTTT. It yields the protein CASSVVLAGELFF.

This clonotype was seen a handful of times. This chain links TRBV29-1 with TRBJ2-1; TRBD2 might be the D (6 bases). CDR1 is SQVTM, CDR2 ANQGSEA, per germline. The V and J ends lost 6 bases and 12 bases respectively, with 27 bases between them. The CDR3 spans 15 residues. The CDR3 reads CSVALAAGLMSGQFF. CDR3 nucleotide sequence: TGCAGCGTCGCCTTAGCGGCCGGTCTGATGAGCGGGCAGTTCTTC.

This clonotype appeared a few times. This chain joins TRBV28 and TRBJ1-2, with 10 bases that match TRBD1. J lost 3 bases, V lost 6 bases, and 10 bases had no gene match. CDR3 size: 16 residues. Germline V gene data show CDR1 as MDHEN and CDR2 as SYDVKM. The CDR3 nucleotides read TGTGCCAGCAGCCCCCCTGGACAGGGGGGCTACTATGGCTACACCTTC. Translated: CASSPPGQGGYYGYTF.